This T cell receptor (beta chain) was sequenced for a study of blood T cell repertoires in COVID-19. About the study: T cells, B-cell-depleted T cells, or PBMCs provided the cDNA or gDNA that served as material.

Profiling relied on immunoSEQ multiplex PCR, and the TCRdb table lists in-frame clones only, not all of them. Of around 300,000 clones listed, around 87% are singletons. This CDR3 has 19 residues. V was cut by 7 bases and J by 3 bases, with 28 bases left in between. This TCR derives from a woman in her twenties or thirties who had recovered from COVID-19. The genes are TRBV23-1 and TRBJ2-4; weak D call: TRBD2 (7 bases). TRBV23-1 is treated as an ORF (open reading frame) with a function not yet certain. Sequenced sample: PBMCs or T cells enriched from blood (not recorded which). The CDR3 reads CASNFLLYTRGGGKNIQYF. CDR3 bases: TGCGCCAGCAATTTCTTGCTGTACACTCGAGGGGGGGGCAAAAACATTCAGTACTTC.